A single count supports the clone carrying this T cell receptor (beta chain). Using immunoSEQ multiplex PCR, the repertoire was profiled, and TCRdb retains in-frame clones only, with some absent. Of 150,000 to 200,000 clones in the sample, 86% were seen once. V lost 0 bases and J lost 3, with 9 bases in between. The V gene's germline CDR1 is KGHSH and CDR2 LQKENI. CDR3 length equals 15 residues. This specimen comes from a study of blood T cell repertoires in COVID-19. The overall study: T cells, B-cell-depleted T cells, or PBMCs supplied cDNA or gDNA.

The receptor was isolated from a man aged 50-59 years with active or convalescent COVID-19. The rearrangement links TRBV18 to TRBJ1-3, with D possibly matching TRBD1 (6 bases). Sequenced: peripheral blood. CDR3 sequence (DNA): TGTGCCAGCTCACCACCCAGGGGAGATGGAAACACCATATATTTT. Protein sequence: CASSPPRGDGNTIYF.